This T cell receptor (beta chain) was documented in a study of cytomegalovirus exposure and HLA in healthy donors. CDR1 is LNHNV, CDR2 YYDKDF, per germline (reference sequence). CDR3 length equals 16 residues. The V and J ends lost 0 bases and 4 bases, in that order; junction bases with no gene match: 4. Amplification used 60 Vbeta primers and 13 Jbeta primers. As processed by the authors: As a later analysis found, there were tens of millions of unique TCR beta chains, of which roughly 11 million were shared. Profiling relied on immunoSEQ multiplex PCR, and the TCRdb table lists in-frame clones only, not all of them. V and J calls plus clone size are reproduced from that table; the DNA served to infer D and trimming. Here the sample spans about 120,000 clones, approximately 81% being singletons.

The clonotype comes from a woman in her 30s in good health and CMV-seronegative. The sequenced sample was PBMCs. This sequence joins TRBV15 and TRBJ2-1; 9 bases match TRBD1. CDR3 sequence (DNA): TGTGCCACCAGCAGAGATGGGACAGGGAATTACAATGAGCAGTTCTTC. Its translation is CATSRDGTGNYNEQFF.